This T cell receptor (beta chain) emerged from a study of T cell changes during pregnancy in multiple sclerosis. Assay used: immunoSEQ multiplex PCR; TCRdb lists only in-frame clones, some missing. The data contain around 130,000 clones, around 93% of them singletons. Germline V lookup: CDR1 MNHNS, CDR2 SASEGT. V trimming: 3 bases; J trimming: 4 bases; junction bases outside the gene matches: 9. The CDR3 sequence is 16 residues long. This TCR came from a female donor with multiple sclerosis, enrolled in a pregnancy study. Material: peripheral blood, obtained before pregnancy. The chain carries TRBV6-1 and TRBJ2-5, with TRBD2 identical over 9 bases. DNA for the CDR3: TGTGCCAGCAGTGAGGGTTCGCGGGGGGGTCGAGAGACCCAGTACTTC. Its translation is CASSEGSRGGRETQYF.